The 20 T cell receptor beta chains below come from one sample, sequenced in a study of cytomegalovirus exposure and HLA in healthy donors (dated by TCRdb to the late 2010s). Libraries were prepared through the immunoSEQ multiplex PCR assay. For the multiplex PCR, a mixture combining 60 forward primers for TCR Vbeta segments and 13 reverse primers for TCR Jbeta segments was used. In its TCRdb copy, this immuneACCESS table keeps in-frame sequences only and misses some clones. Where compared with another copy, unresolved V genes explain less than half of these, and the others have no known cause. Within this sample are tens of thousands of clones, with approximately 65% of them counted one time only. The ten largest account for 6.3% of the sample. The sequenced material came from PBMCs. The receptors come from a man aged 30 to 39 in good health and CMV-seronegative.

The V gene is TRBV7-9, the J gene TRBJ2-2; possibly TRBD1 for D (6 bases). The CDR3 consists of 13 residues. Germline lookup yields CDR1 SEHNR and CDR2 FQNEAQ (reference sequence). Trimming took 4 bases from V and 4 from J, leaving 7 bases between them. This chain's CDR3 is CASSWDTTGELFF. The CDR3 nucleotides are TGTGCCAGCAGCTGGGACACCACCGGGGAGCTGTTTTTT.

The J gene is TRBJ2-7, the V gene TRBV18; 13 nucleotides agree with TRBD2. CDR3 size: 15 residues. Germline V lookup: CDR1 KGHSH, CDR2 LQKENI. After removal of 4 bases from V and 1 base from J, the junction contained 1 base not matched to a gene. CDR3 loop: CASSRGLAGSYEQYF. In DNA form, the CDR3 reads TGTGCCAGCTCACGGGGACTAGCGGGATCCTACGAGCAGTACTTC.

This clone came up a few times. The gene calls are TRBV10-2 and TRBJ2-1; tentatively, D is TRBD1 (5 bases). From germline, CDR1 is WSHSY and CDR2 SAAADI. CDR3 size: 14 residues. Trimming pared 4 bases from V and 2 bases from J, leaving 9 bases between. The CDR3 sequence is CASSARTPYNEQFF. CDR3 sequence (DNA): TGCGCCAGCAGTGCGCGGACACCCTACAATGAGCAGTTCTTC.

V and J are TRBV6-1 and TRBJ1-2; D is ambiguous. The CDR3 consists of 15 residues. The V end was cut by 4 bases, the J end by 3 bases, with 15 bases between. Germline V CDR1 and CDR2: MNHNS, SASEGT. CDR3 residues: CASSAGRARDYGYTF. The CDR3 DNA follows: TGTGCCAGCAGTGCGGGGAGAGCGCGGGACTATGGCTACACCTTC.

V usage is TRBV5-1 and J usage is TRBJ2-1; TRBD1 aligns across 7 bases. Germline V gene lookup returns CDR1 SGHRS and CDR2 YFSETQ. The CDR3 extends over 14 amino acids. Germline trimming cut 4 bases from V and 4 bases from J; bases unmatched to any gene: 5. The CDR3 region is CASSPGTEYNEQFF. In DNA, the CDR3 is TGCGCCAGCAGCCCAGGGACAGAATACAATGAGCAGTTCTTC.

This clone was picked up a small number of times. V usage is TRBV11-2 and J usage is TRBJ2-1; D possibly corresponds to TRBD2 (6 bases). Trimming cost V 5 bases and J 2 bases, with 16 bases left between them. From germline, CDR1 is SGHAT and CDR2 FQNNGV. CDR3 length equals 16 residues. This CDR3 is CASSPRGTPPYNEQFF. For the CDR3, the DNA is TGTGCCAGCAGCCCCCGGGGGACCCCTCCCTACAATGAGCAGTTCTTC.

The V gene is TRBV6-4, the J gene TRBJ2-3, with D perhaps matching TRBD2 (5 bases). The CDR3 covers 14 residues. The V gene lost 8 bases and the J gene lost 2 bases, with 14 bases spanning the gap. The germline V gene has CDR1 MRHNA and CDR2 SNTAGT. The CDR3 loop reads CASQDSPSTDTQYF. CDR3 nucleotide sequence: TGTGCCAGCCAGGACTCGCCATCCACAGATACGCAGTATTTT.

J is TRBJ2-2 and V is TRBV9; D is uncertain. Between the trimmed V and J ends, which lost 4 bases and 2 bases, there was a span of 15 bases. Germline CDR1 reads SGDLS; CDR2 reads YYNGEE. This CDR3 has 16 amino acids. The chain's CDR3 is CASSPPGRQNTGELFF. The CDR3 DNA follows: TGTGCCAGCAGCCCCCCAGGCCGTCAAAACACCGGGGAGCTGTTTTTT.

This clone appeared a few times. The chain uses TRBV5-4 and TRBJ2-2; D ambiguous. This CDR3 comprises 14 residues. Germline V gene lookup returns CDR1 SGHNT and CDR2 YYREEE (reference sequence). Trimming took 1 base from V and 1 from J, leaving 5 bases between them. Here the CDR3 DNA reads TGTGCCAGCAGCTTGAACGGGAACACCGGGGAGCTGTTTTTT. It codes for CASSLNGNTGELFF.

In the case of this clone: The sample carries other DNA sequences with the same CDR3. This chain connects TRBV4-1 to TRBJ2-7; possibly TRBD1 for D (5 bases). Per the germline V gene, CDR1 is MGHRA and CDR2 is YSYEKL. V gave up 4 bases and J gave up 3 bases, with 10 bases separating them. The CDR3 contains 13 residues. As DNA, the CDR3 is TGCGCCAGCAGCCCAGGACAACACTACGAGCAGTACTTC. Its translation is CASSPGQHYEQYF.

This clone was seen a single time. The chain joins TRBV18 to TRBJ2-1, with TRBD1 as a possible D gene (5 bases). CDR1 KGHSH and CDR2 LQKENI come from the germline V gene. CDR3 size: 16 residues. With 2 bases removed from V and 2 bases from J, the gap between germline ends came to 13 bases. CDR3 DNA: TGTGCCAGCTCACCAGGCCCACAGGCACCCTACAATGAGCAGTTCTTC. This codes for CASSPGPQAPYNEQFF.

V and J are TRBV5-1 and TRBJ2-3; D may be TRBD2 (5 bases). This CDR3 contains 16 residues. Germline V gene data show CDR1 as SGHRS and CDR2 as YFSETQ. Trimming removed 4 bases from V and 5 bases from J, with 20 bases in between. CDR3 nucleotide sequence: TGCGCCAGCAGCATTGGCCTAGTGGGAGTATTAGATACGCAGTATTTT. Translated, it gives CASSIGLVGVLDTQYF.

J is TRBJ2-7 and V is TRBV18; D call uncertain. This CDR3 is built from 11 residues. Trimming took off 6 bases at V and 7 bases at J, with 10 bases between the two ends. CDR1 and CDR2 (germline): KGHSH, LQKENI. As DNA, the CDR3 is TGTGCCAGCTCCTCCGTCGGGGAGCAGTACTTC. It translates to CASSSVGEQYF.

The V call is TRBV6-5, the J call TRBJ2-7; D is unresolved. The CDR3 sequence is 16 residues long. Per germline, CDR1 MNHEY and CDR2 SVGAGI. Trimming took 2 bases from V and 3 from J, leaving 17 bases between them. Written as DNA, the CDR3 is TGTGCCAGCAGTTACGGGCCTGGATCCGTAATCTACGAGCAGTACTTC. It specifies CASSYGPGSVIYEQYF.

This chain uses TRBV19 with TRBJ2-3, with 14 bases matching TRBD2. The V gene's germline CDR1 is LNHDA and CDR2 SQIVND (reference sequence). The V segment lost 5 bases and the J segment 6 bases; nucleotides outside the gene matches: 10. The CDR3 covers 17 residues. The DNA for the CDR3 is TGTGCCAGTAGTTCCCCCCCCGGACTAGCGGGAGGTGATACGCAGTATTTT. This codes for CASSSPPGLAGGDTQYF.

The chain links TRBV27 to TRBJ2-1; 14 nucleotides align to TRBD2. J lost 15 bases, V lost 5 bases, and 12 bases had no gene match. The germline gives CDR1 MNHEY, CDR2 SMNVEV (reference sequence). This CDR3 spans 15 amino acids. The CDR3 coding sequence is TGTGCCAGCAGTCCAGGGGGGACTAGCGGGAGAGATGGGTTCTTC. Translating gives CASSPGGTSGRDGFF.

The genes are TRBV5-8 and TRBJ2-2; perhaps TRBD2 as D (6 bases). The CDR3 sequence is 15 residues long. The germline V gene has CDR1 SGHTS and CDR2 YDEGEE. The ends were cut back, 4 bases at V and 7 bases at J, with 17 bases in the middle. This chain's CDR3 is CASSIGVASVGELFF. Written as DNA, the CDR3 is TGTGCCAGCAGCATCGGGGTAGCTAGCGTCGGGGAGCTGTTTTTT.

CDR3 amino acids: CASSSQDRNLYGYTF. The CDR3 coding sequence is TGTGCCAGCAGCTCCCAGGACAGGAACCTCTATGGCTACACCTTC. The chain has TRBV13 and TRBJ1-2; 7 nucleotides agree with TRBD1. Per the germline V gene, CDR1 is PRHDT and CDR2 is FYEKMQ (reference sequence). The CDR3 totals 15 residues. V trimming: 4 bases; J trimming: 4 bases; junction bases outside the gene matches: 9.

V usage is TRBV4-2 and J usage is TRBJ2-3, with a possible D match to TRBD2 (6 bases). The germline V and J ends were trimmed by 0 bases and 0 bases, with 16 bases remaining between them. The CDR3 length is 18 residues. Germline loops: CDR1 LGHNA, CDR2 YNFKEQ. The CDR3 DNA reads TGTGCCAGCAGCCAAGACGCGGGGCGAAGCGGTAGCACAGATACGCAGTATTTT. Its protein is CASSQDAGRSGSTDTQYF.

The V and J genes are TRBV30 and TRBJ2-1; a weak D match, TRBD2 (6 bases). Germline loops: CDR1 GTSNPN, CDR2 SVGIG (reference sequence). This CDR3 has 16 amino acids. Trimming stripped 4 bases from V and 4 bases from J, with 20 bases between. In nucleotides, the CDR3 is TGTGCCTGGACCCCCGGAGGGTGGGAAGGATACAATGAGCAGTTCTTC. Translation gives CAWTPGGWEGYNEQFF.